The T cell receptor beta chain described here comes from a study of blood T cell repertoires in COVID-19 (dated by TCRdb to 2020 to 2022). Study-level background: Samples from collaborators originated in the United States, Italy and Spain and spanned both the acute and convalescent phases of COVID-19. The prospective study material was composed of cDNA or gDNA derived from T cells, B-cell-depleted T cells, or PBMCs. Deeply sampled blood TCRbeta repertoires from subjects exposed to, actively infected with, or recovered from COVID-19 were included in the dataset. The repertoires were released in a freely available public database intended as a resource for research on the immune response to SARS-CoV-2. The samples were drawn from the first 160 participants of the ongoing ImmuneRACE study and from under 1,500 subjects provided by 6 global collaborators. The sample metadata nearly always contained a de-identified subject ID, COVID-19 status, age in years and sex. Where available, HLA class I and class II types were taken from metadata supplied by the sample provider and were not determined by assay-based typing.

In Seattle, one collaborating source enrolled patients while the infection was active and tracked those patients longitudinally over the course of disease. Collaborating institutions collected whole blood in K2EDTA tubes following their own protocols. For TCRbeta analysis, collaborators shipped samples in one of three forms: frozen whole blood, isolated PBMCs, or DNA extracted from either of those sample types. Overall study outcomes, separate from this receptor: The quantity of clinical and demographic metadata differed by source and by participant and was supplied without curation.

Turning to this clone: It lacks a known antigen. Base qualities are missing; no much larger clone stands one base away.

Counted from cysteine to phenylalanine, this CDR3 has 13 amino acids. The CDR3 DNA has 39 bases and is translated from base 1. The junction shows trimming of 6 bases on V and 6 bases on J, and the gene matches do not reach 5 bases of it. From the germline V gene (reference sequence), CDR1 is LNHDA and CDR2 is SQIVND. TCRbeta CDR3 regions were amplified from genomic DNA using the immunoSEQ Assay, a bias-controlled multiplex PCR. The source study handled its data this way. Nucleated cell counts per sample were estimated from amplification of reference gene primers within the assay. To quantify the absolute abundance of each unique TCRbeta CDR3 rearrangement, sequence reads were collapsed and filtered. For each sample, productive Simpson clonality was calculated as the square root of Simpson's diversity index across productive rearrangements. Imported from immuneACCESS, the table was reduced by TCRdb to in-frame sequences with V and J called. These copies leave out some clones; in studies compared against another copy, an unresolved V gene accounts for under half, and the cause of the remainder is not known. V and J calls and clone size are as listed in that table; D and trimming were resolved from the DNA. This sample comprises 110,000 to 150,000 clones, roughly 83% of them detected only once. The ten largest clones capture approximately 5.2% of the sample.

Sequencing was done on a sample of peripheral blood. The rearrangement combines TRBV19 with TRBJ2-7, with 10 bases in between that match TRBD1. The receptor comes from a woman in her seventies with COVID-19, enrolled during active disease. The CDR3 sequence is CASRRTGGGEQYF. The sequence in DNA is TGTGCCAGTAGGAGGACAGGGGGAGGCGAGCAGTACTTC.